These T cell receptor beta chains were read from a single sample in a study of neurological immune-mediated disorders. From the 5' RACE reads, TCRdb called clonotypes with MiXCR, one entry per CDR3 protein. The sample consists of some 80,000 distinct CDR3 sequences, roughly 4.3% of them appearing once. The sample comprised PBMCs. The receptors derive from a woman aged 55-69 years with multiple sclerosis. Each CDR3 is given with its conserved first and last residue. A D gene is named only where the DNA matches it firmly. The listing skips clone size in some rows; elsewhere it reads once, few, many or a size class.

TRBV20-1,TRBD1,TRBJ1-4,many,TGCAGTGCCAAACTCACAGGGGTTTGGGAAAAACTGTTTTTT,CSAKLTGVWEKLFF
TRBV5-1,TRBD1,TRBJ2-5,many,TGCGCCAGCAGCACAACCGGGACAGAACAAGAGACCCAGTACTTC,CASSTTGTEQETQYF
TRBV24-1,NA,TRBJ2-2,many,TGTGCCACCAGAGAGACAGGTGTGGGGACCGGGGAGCTGTTTTTT,CATRETGVGTGELFF
TRBV5-1,NA,TRBJ2-2,many,TGCGCCAGCAGCTTGTCCGGGAACACCGGGGAGCTGTTTTTT,CASSLSGNTGELFF
TRBV7-2,NA,TRBJ2-1,many,TGTGCCAGCAGCCGACAGTACAATGAGCAGTTCTTC,CASSRQYNEQFF
TRBV2,NA,TRBJ2-7,many,TGTGCCAGCCGTACCCAGGGGGGGTCCTACGAGCAGTACTTC,CASRTQGGSYEQYF
TRBV7-8,TRBD2,TRBJ2-1,many,TGTGCCAGCAGCGCGCGTCTAGCGGGGGGTCACAATGAGCAGTTCTTC,CASSARLAGGHNEQFF
TRBV7-2,NA,TRBJ2-4,NA,TGTGCTATCAGCTTAATTGGTCGGGACATTCAGTACTTC,CAISLIGRDIQYF
TRBV5-6,NA,TRBJ2-2,many,TGTGCCAGCAGCTTGTGGGTTACCGGGGAGCTGTTTTTT,CASSLWVTGELFF
TRBV5-1,NA,TRBJ2-7,many,TGCGCCAGCAGCTTGGGCGAGGGACCCTACGAGCAGTACTTC,CASSLGEGPYEQYF
TRBV27,NA,TRBJ1-1,many,TGTGCCAGCAGTTTATTTCCGATTGGGAACACTGAAGCTTTCTTT,CASSLFPIGNTEAFF
TRBV5-1,TRBD2,TRBJ2-3,many,TGCGCCAGCAGCAAGAGCACTAGCGGTACCTGGGGGACAGATACGCAGTATTTT,CASSKSTSGTWGTDTQYF
TRBV5-1,NA,TRBJ1-6,many,TGCGCCAGCAGCTTGGGGGCAGGTTTTAATTCACCCCTCCACTTT,CASSLGAGFNSPLHF
TRBV12-3/TRBV12-4,TRBD1,TRBJ1-2,many,TGTGCCAGCAGTTTGGCCGGGACAGGGATTTATGGCTACACCTTC,CASSLAGTGIYGYTF
TRBV5-1,NA,TRBJ2-1,many,TGTGCCAGCAGCTTAAGGAGCTCCTACAATGAGCAGTTCTTC,CASSLRSSYNEQFF
TRBV11-1,TRBD1,TRBJ2-7,many,TGTGCCAGCAGCTACACAGGGGGCTCCTACGAGCAGTACTTC,CASSYTGGSYEQYF
TRBV2,NA,TRBJ1-2,many,TGTGCCAGCAGCCCAGGGCCCGTGGGGTATGGCTACACCTTC,CASSPGPVGYGYTF
TRBV7-2,TRBD1,TRBJ2-7,many,TGTGCCAGCCAACGGGACAGGCGTCAGCTCGAGCAGTACTTC,CASQRDRRQLEQYF
TRBV25-1,TRBD1,TRBJ2-2,many,TGTGCCAGCAGTGAATTTGGGACAGGGGGCACCGGGGAGCTGTTTTTT,CASSEFGTGGTGELFF
TRBV7-2,TRBD1,TRBJ2-5,many,TGTGCCAGCAGCTTAGGGGGACAGGGAGCGGAGACCCAGTACTTC,CASSLGGQGAETQYF
TRBV5-1,NA,TRBJ2-7,few,TGCGCCAGCAGCTTGGAATTGGGGGGCTACGAGCAGTACTTC,CASSLELGGYEQYF
TRBV6-5,NA,TRBJ1-2,many,TGTGCCAGCACCACAACATCTCGGGGGAGATACTATGGCTACACCTTC,CASTTTSRGRYYGYTF
TRBV12-3/TRBV12-4,NA,TRBJ1-1,many,TGTGCCAGCAGTTTCGGACAGTCCGCTGAAGCTTTCTTT,CASSFGQSAEAFF
TRBV20-1,TRBD2,TRBJ2-3,many,TGCAGTGCTAGGCCGGGACTAGCGGGGGGCATGCAGTATTTT,CSARPGLAGGMQYF
TRBV7-2,NA,TRBJ1-1,many,TGTGCCAGCAGCTTATGGGCAGGGGACACTGAAGCTTTCTTT,CASSLWAGDTEAFF
TRBV5-1,NA,TRBJ2-5,many,TGCGCCAGCAGCTCCCCGACTGGAGAGACCCAGTACTTC,CASSSPTGETQYF
TRBV6-6,TRBD2,TRBJ2-4,many,TGTGCCAGCAGCGGGACTAGCGGGGGAGCAGCCAAAAACATTCAGTACTTC,CASSGTSGGAAKNIQYF
TRBV12-3/TRBV12-4,NA,TRBJ1-4,many,TGTGCCAGCAGGTTCCAGACAGAGTCACAAGGAAAACTGTTTTTT,CASRFQTESQGKLFF
TRBV7-9,TRBD1,TRBJ1-2,NA,TGTGCCAGCAGCTTCTCGCTCTCCGCAACAGGGGTGGATGGCTACACCTTC,CASSFSLSATGVDGYTF
TRBV5-6,TRBD2,TRBJ2-3,many,TGTGCCAGCAGCTTTATGCGGGGGGCTAGCACAGATACGCAGTATTTT,CASSFMRGASTDTQYF
TRBV3-1,NA,TRBJ2-1,many,TGTGCCAGCAGCCAAGGGCGGTTCTCCTACAATGAGCAGTTCTTC,CASSQGRFSYNEQFF
TRBV14,NA,TRBJ1-1,many,TGTGCCAGCAGCCGACAGCCGATGAACACTGAAGCTTTCTTT,CASSRQPMNTEAFF
TRBV3-1,TRBD2,TRBJ2-2,many,TGTGCCAGCAGCCAAAAGCGGGGGGCCCTCACCGGGGAGCTGTTTTTT,CASSQKRGALTGELFF
TRBV5-1,NA,TRBJ2-3,many,TGCGCCAGCAGCCTGAGAGGGGTGCACACAGATACGCAGTATTTT,CASSLRGVHTDTQYF
TRBV6-5,NA,TRBJ2-5,many,TGTGCCAGCAGTCACCAAGAGACCCAGTACTTC,CASSHQETQYF
TRBV9,NA,TRBJ2-7,many,TGTGCCAGCAGCCCCAGGGTGTCCTACGAGCAGTACTTC,CASSPRVSYEQYF
TRBV7-2,TRBD2,TRBJ2-3,many,TGTGCCAGCAGCACCGTAGCGGGGGGGTCAGATACGCAGTATTTT,CASSTVAGGSDTQYF
TRBV12-3/TRBV12-4,NA,TRBJ1-5,many,TGTGCCAGCAGTTTTCGGGACCCGGGAGGTCAGCCCCAGCATTTT,CASSFRDPGGQPQHF
TRBV5-1,NA,TRBJ2-1,many,TGCGCCAGCAGCTTGGAGGAGAGCTCCTACAATGAGCAGTTCTTC,CASSLEESSYNEQFF
TRBV6-5,TRBD1,TRBJ2-5,many,TGTGCCAGCAGTTATTCCGGGACAGGAGGGGTGGAGACCCAGTACTTC,CASSYSGTGGVETQYF
TRBV21-1,NA,TRBJ1-5,many,TGTGCCAGCATCCCTCCCCGGGACAGGGATGGCAATCAGCCCCAGCATTTT,CASIPPRDRDGNQPQHF